This T cell receptor (beta chain) was obtained from a study of T cell repertoires in cytomegalovirus infection. At the level of the study: CMV infection plus the matching HLA type was flagged by public TCR beta signatures.

General observations from the study: What dominated the ex vivo response were HLA-C-restricted CMV-specific TCR beta clonotypes. Adding up the frequency of public TCR beta families identified people who carried CMV plus the relevant HLA.

Turning to this clonotype: No antigen is known for it.

Per the germline V gene, CDR1 is MNHEY and CDR2 is SMNVEV (reference sequence). The V gene end was trimmed by 6 bases and the J gene end by 3 bases; junction bases not matched to a gene: 12. The CDR3 runs 18 residues. TCRdb recomputed calls from the reads with MiXCR, one row per CDR3 protein. The sample has approximately 910,000 distinct CDR3 sequences; around 30% are singletons. The material was cultured CD8+ T cells from PBMCs, obtained from culture after CMV antigen stimulation. The TCR originated in a human donor in good health (CMV status not recorded). Some clones in this sample may be carry-over from other donors' samples. V gene TRBV27 combines with J gene TRBJ2-1; 12 positions match TRBD2. CDR3 in amino acids: CASSLLALLAGGYNEQFF. The DNA of the CDR3 is TGTGCCAGCAGCCTTTTAGCCCTACTAGCGGGGGGCTACAATGAGCAGTTCTTC.